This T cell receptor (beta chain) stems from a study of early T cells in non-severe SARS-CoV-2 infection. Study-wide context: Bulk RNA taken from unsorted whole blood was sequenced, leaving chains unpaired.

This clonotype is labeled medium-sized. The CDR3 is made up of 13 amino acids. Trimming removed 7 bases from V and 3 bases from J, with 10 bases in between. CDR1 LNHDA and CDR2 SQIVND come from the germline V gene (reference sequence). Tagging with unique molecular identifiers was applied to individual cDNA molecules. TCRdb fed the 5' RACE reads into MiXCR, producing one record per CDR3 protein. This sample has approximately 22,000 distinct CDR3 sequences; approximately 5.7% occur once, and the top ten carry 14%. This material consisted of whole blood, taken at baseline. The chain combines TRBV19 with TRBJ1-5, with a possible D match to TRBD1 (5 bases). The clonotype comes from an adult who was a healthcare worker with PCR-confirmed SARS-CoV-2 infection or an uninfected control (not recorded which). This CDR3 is CASTQGNNQPQHF. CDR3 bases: TGTGCCAGTACCCAGGGTAACAATCAGCCCCAGCATTTT.